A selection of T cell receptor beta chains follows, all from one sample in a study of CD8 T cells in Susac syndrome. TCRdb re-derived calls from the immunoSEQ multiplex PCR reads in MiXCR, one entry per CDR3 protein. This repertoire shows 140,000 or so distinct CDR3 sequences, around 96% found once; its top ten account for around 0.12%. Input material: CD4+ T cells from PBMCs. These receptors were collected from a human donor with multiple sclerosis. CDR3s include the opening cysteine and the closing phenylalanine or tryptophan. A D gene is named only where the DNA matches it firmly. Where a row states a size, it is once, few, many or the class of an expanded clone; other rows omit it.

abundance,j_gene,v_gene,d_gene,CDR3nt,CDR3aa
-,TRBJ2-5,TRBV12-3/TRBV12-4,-,TGTGCCAGCAGTTTAGCGCAGGGGGAGACCCAGTACTTC,CASSLAQGETQYF
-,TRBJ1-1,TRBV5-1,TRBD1,TGCGCCAGCAGCTCAGGACAGGGGGCATGGGCCACTGAAGCTTTCTTT,CASSSGQGAWATEAFF
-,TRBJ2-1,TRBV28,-,TGTGCCAGCAGTTTTCGCAAGGGGACCGGGACTGAGCAGTTCTTC,CASSFRKGTGTEQFF
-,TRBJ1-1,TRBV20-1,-,TGCAGTGCTAGGGCCGGGACTTTGAACACTGAAGCTTTCTTT,CSARAGTLNTEAFF
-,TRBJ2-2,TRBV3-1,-,TGTGCCAGCAGCCTCGGGCTAGCGTCGAACACCGGGGAGCTGTTTTTT,CASSLGLASNTGELFF
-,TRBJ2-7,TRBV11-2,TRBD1,TGTGCCAGCAGCTCTAACAGGGGGCGGTACGAGCAGTACTTC,CASSSNRGRYEQYF
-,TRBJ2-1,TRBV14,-,TGTGCCAGCAGCCCGCCCGCCTCTCCGGGGGAGCAGTTCTTC,CASSPPASPGEQFF
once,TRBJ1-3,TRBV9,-,TGTGCCAGCAGCGTAGGGCCCCAGGCTGGACACACCATATATTTT,CASSVGPQAGHTIYF
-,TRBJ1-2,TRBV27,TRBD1,TGTGCCAGCAGTTTCTTAGGGGGCGACTATGGCTACACCTTC,CASSFLGGDYGYTF
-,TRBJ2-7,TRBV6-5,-,TGTGCCAGTTTTGACAGGCCTGGCTACGAGCAGTACTTC,CASFDRPGYEQYF
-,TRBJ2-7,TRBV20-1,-,TGCAGTTCCCCCGACAGGAACTACCTAGACGAGCAGTACTTC,CSSPDRNYLDEQYF
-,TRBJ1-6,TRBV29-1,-,TGCAGCGCCTCTGTAGGGGTTAATTCACCCCTCCACTTT,CSASVGVNSPLHF
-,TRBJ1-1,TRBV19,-,TGTGCCAGTACCTCATACAGGGCTGACACTGAAGCTTTCTTT,CASTSYRADTEAFF
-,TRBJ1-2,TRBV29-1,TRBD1,TGCAGCGTCGCTGTCGGGACAGGGTATGGCTACACCTTC,CSVAVGTGYGYTF
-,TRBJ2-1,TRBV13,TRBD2,TGTGCCAGCAGCCTCCAGCGGGGGAGGTTCAATGAGCAGTTCTTC,CASSLQRGRFNEQFF